The clone carrying this T cell receptor beta chain was observed once. Its specificity is unknown. This entry is derived from a study of regulatory T cells in long-lasting Graves disease. The study, taken as a whole, reports: With persistent disease, TRBV28, TRBJ1-2 and TRBJ2-5 were the favored segments.

Libraries of TCR beta came from iRepertoire HTBI primers plus Arm-PCR of CDR3 regions. In TCRdb, the multiplex PCR reads were re-called with MiXCR into one record per CDR3 protein. Among some 230,000 distinct CDR3 sequences listed, 18% were seen once. The V gene end was trimmed by 3 bases and the J gene end by 0 bases; junction bases not matched to a gene: 2. This CDR3 spans 17 amino acids. Germline CDR1 reads LGHDT; CDR2 reads YNNKEL (reference sequence). The time point is: newly diagnosed GD, antithyroid drugs for less than 3 months. Construction of the TCR library relied on RNA isolated from PBMCs.

The TCR originated in a female donor with Graves disease. The sequencing here drew on peripheral blood mononuclear cells (PBMCs), taken at new diagnosis, from a patient treated with antithyroid drugs. The V gene is TRBV3-1, the J gene TRBJ2-3, with 14 bases aligning to TRBD2. CDR3 region: CASSQGLAGVSTDTQYF. The CDR3 DNA reads TGTGCCAGCAGCCAGGGACTAGCGGGGGTTAGCACAGATACGCAGTATTTT.